Below are 21 T cell receptor beta chains sequenced from a single sample in a study of CD8+ T cells in alopecia areata (dated by TCRdb to 2016 to 2018). The method was the immunoSEQ multiplex PCR assay. To provide template for TCR sequencing, every sample had RNA extracted and reverse transcribed into cDNA. This immuneACCESS table, as held by TCRdb, lists in-frame sequences with V and J called but not all clones. Of the missing ones, under half trace to an unresolved V gene in checked studies; the others have no known cause. Recorded for this sample are some 190,000 clones; 60% of them occurred a single time. Of the sample, roughly 0.67% falls within the top ten clones. The time point label on this specimen signifies: about 4 weeks on oral tofacitinib. According to the study, the label for this sample's treatment or condition signals: oral pan-JAK inhibitor, 5-10 mg twice daily. The material was CD4+ T cells sorted from blood, obtained at week 4, from a patient treated with tofacitinib. These receptors all come from a human donor with alopecia areata.

This clone was observed a few times. The rearrangement links TRBV5-4 to TRBJ1-4, with D perhaps TRBD1 (5 bases). The CDR3 covers 16 residues. CDR1 is SGHNT, CDR2 YYREEE, per germline (reference sequence). Trimming took 4 bases from V and 7 from J, leaving 20 bases between them. The CDR3 bases are TGTGCCAGCAGCCCCTCCAGTTCGGGGAGGGGTGAAAAACTGTTTTTT. It yields the protein CASSPSSSGRGEKLFF.

The chain couples TRBV28 to TRBJ1-2; D ambiguous. CDR1 and CDR2 (germline): MDHEN, SYDVKM. This CDR3 region has 13 residues. V lost 7 bases, J lost 4 bases, and 13 bases lay in between. This CDR3 is CASIPGPGYGYTF. DNA of the CDR3: TGTGCCAGCATCCCAGGTCCTGGCTATGGCTACACCTTC.

The gene calls are TRBV5-1 and TRBJ2-3, with D unresolved. CDR3 length equals 16 residues. CDR1 is SGHRS, CDR2 YFSETQ, per germline. With 1 base removed from V and 2 bases from J, the gap between germline ends came to 14 bases. The CDR3 DNA follows: TGCGCCAGCAGCTTGTCTACTACCGATTTCACAGATACGCAGTATTTT. The encoded protein is CASSLSTTDFTDTQYF.

This chain joins TRBV29-1 and TRBJ2-1; D may be TRBD2 (6 bases). CDR1 SQVTM and CDR2 ANQGSEA come from the germline V gene. There are 14 residues in the CDR3. V dropped 1 base and J dropped 2 bases, with 9 bases sitting between them. This CDR3 is CSVEGGGTYNEQFF. The CDR3 coding sequence is TGCAGCGTTGAAGGGGGAGGCACCTACAATGAGCAGTTCTTC.

Remarks on this clone: The sample contains more than one DNA sequence encoding this CDR3. The rearrangement joins TRBV29-1 to TRBJ2-1; no clear D gene. The ends were cut back, 3 bases at V and 7 bases at J, with 4 bases in the middle. Germline V gene data show CDR1 as SQVTM and CDR2 as ANQGSEA. The CDR3 loop spans 10 amino acids. CDR3 sequence (DNA): TGCAGCGTTGACTCGAATGAGCAGTTCTTC. This sequence encodes CSVDSNEQFF.

Only a few counts were recorded for this clone. The chain uses TRBV29-1 and TRBJ2-3; no reliable D call. The CDR3 totals 11 residues. Germline V gene lookup returns CDR1 SQVTM and CDR2 ANQGSEA. Trimming cost V 7 bases and J 4 bases, with 9 bases left between them. Written as DNA, the CDR3 is TGCAGCGGCCAGAATGCAGATACGCAGTATTTT. This encodes CSGQNADTQYF.

The CDR3 is CAWSVGVPYEQYF. In nucleotides, the CDR3 is TGTGCCTGGAGTGTAGGGGTCCCCTACGAGCAGTACTTC. This chain joins TRBV30 and TRBJ2-7, with a weak D call TRBD1 (5 bases). The CDR3 has 13 amino acids. Per the germline V gene, CDR1 is GTSNPN and CDR2 is SVGIG (reference sequence). The V gene lost 0 bases and the J gene lost 2 bases, with 8 bases spanning the gap.

V and J are TRBV25-1 and TRBJ2-3, with D hard to call. The V gene lost 7 bases and the J gene lost 2 bases, with 10 bases spanning the gap. The CDR3 totals 13 residues. CDR1 and CDR2 from the germline V gene are MGHDK and SYGVNS. The DNA for the CDR3 is TGTGCCAGCAATCAACGATTCACAGATACGCAGTATTTT. Its protein is CASNQRFTDTQYF.

The chain combines TRBV29-1 with TRBJ1-1; 7 positions match TRBD1. The CDR3 consists of 14 residues. The V gene's germline CDR1 is SQVTM and CDR2 ANQGSEA. The junction had 10 bases not matched to a gene; V was cut back by 6 bases and J by 3 bases. DNA of the CDR3: TGCAGCGTCCATCGTAGGCAGGGGGACACTGAAGCTTTCTTT. Translated, it gives CSVHRRQGDTEAFF.

This clone was seen a single time. This chain uses TRBV25-1 with TRBJ2-4; D is perhaps TRBD1 (6 bases). Trimming removed 2 bases at V and 9 bases at J, with 8 bases between. The V gene's germline CDR1 is MGHDK and CDR2 SYGVNS. The CDR3 contains 12 residues. This CDR3 reads CASSETGTIQYF. For the CDR3, the DNA is TGTGCCAGCAGTGAAACAGGGACCATTCAGTACTTC.

This rearrangement joins TRBV7-9 to TRBJ1-5, with D maybe TRBD1 (5 bases). Germline-derived CDR1 and CDR2 are SEHNR and FQNEAQ (reference sequence). V lost 8 bases and J lost 7, with 15 bases in between. This CDR3 comprises 13 residues. The CDR3 coding sequence is TGTGCCAGCTCGGGGGTCGGTGGCCAGCCCCAGCATTTT. Its translation is CASSGVGGQPQHF.

Only a few counts were recorded for this clone. V gene TRBV29-1 combines with J gene TRBJ1-2; TRBD1 is a possible D gene (6 bases). The CDR3 sequence is 11 residues long. V was shortened by 4 bases and J by 3 bases, with 6 bases between the two germline ends. Germline V CDR1 and CDR2: SQVTM, ANQGSEA. In DNA form, the CDR3 reads TGCAGCGTTGGGACAGACTATGGCTACACCTTC. Amino acid sequence: CSVGTDYGYTF.

V is TRBV5-1 and J is TRBJ2-7, with 7 positions matching TRBD2. Matching the DNA end better, TRBJ2-1 makes the J call doubtful. This CDR3 contains 14 residues. Germline V gives CDR1 SGHRS, CDR2 YFSETQ. In nucleotides, the CDR3 is TGCGCCAGCAGCTTCCGAGGGAGGGACAATGAGCAGTTCTTC. This translates into CASSFRGRDNEQFF.

The chain carries TRBV29-1 and TRBJ1-1; D remains unclear. There are 11 residues in the CDR3. The germline V and J ends were trimmed by 5 bases and 2 bases, with 6 bases remaining between them. Germline assignment: CDR1 SQVTM and CDR2 ANQGSEA. The chain's CDR3 is CSVYINTEAFF. The CDR3 DNA reads TGCAGCGTTTATATAAACACTGAAGCTTTCTTT.

This chain joins TRBV29-1 and TRBJ2-2; TRBD1 matches 9 bases. There are 15 residues in the CDR3. In germline, CDR1 is SQVTM, CDR2 ANQGSEA. The J segment lost 4 bases and the V segment lost 4 bases, leaving 7 bases of the junction unmatched. CDR3 bases: TGCAGCGTTGCCGGGACAGGGCGTATCACCGGGGAGCTGTTTTTT. Translated: CSVAGTGRITGELFF.

The V gene is TRBV5-1, the J gene TRBJ2-4; 9 nucleotides match TRBD1. This CDR3 is 16 amino acids long. V lost 0 bases and J lost 6; bases outside the gene matches: 7. Germline CDR1 reads SGHRS; CDR2 reads YFSETQ. Written as DNA, the CDR3 is TGCGCCAGCAGCTTGGGGCCCGGGACAGGGCTAAACATTCAGTACTTC. Its translation is CASSLGPGTGLNIQYF.

J is TRBJ2-1 and V is TRBV9; 11 positions match TRBD2. Losses at the gene ends were 3 bases for V and 0 bases for J; bases not matched to a gene: 5. The CDR3 length is 17 residues. Germline V gives CDR1 SGDLS, CDR2 YYNGEE. The CDR3 bases are TGTGCCAGCAGCGCACTAGCGGGAGCGGGCTCCTACAATGAGCAGTTCTTC. Residues: CASSALAGAGSYNEQFF.

The rearrangement uses TRBV18 and TRBJ1-4; D is undetermined. The germline gives CDR1 KGHSH, CDR2 LQKENI. CDR3 length equals 13 residues. V was trimmed by 5 bases and J by 8 bases, leaving 12 bases between them. CDR3 in DNA: TGTGCCAGCTCAGGCCGGACGGGGGAAAAACTGTTTTTT. The encoded protein is CASSGRTGEKLFF.

The V call is TRBV7-9, the J call TRBJ2-7, with no clear D. Trimming left V 6 bases short and J 2 bases short, with 17 bases between. CDR1 is SEHNR and CDR2 is FQNEAQ in the germline V gene (reference sequence). The CDR3 has 15 residues. In DNA form, the CDR3 reads TGTGCCAGCAGTTTCGTGAGGTCTTCCCCCTACGAGCAGTACTTC. It codes for CASSFVRSSPYEQYF. Variable domain in full (rest from reference TRBV7-9 and TRBJ2-7): DTGVSQNPRHKITKRGQNVTFRCDPISEHNRLYWYRQTLGQGPEFLTYFQNEAQLEKSRLLSDRFSAERPKGSFSTLEIQRTEQGDSAMYLCASSFVRSSPYEQYFGPGTRLTVT.

The chain is built from TRBV7-2 and TRBJ2-3; possible D gene TRBD2, 6 bases. Germline CDR1 reads SGHTA; CDR2 reads FQGNSA. Trimming took off 2 bases at V and 0 bases at J, with 9 bases between the two ends. The length of the CDR3 is 15 residues. The CDR3 here is CASSLLATSTDTQYF. CDR3 bases: TGTGCCAGCAGCTTACTAGCGACTAGCACAGATACGCAGTATTTT.

This chain joins TRBV2 and TRBJ2-1; D is possibly TRBD1 (6 bases). The CDR3 has 15 residues. V gave up 6 bases and J gave up 0 bases, with 12 bases separating them. Germline V lookup: CDR1 SNHLY, CDR2 FYNNEI. CDR3 protein: CASSELGGSYNEQFF. CDR3 DNA sequence: TGTGCCAGCAGCGAACTAGGGGGCTCCTACAATGAGCAGTTCTTC. Filled out from reference TRBV2 and TRBJ2-1, the complete variable domain reads EPEVTQTPSHQVTQMGQEVILRCVPISNHLYFYWYRQILGQKVEFLVSFYNNEISEKSEIFDDQFSVERPDGSNFTLKIRSTKLEDSAMYFCASSELGGSYNEQFFGPGTRLTVL.